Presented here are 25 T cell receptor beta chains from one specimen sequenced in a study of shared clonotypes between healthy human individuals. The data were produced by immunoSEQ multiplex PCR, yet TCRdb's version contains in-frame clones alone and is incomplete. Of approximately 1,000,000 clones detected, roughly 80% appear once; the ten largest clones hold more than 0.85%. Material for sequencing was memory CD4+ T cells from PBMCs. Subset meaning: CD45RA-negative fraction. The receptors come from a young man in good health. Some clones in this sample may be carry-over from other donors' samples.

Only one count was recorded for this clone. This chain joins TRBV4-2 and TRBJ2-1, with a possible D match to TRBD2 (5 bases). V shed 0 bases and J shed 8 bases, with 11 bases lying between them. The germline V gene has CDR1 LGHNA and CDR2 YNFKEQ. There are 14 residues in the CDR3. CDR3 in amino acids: CASSQDLASYEQFF. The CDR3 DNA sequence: TGTGCCAGCAGCCAAGATCTAGCCAGCTATGAGCAGTTCTTC.

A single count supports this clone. The CDR3 region is CARSLGLENTEAFF. The DNA for the CDR3 is TGTGCCAGAAGCCTTGGGTTGGAGAACACTGAAGCTTTCTTT. This chain connects TRBV5-3 to TRBJ1-1; D not resolved. TRBV5-3 is treated as an ORF (open reading frame) with a function not yet certain. V was trimmed by 4 bases and J by 1 base, leaving 11 bases between them. CDR3 size: 14 residues.

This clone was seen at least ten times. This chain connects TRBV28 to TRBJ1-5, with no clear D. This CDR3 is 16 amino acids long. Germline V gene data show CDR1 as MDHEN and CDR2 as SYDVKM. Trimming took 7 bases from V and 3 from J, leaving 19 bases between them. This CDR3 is CASNLGDRTLNQPQHF. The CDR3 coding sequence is TGTGCCAGCAACCTTGGCGACCGTACCCTCAATCAGCCCCAGCATTTT.

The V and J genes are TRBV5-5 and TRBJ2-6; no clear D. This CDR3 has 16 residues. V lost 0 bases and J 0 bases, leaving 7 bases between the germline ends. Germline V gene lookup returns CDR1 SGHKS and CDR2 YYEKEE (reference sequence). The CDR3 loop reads CASSLGPTSGANVLTF. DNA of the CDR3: TGTGCCAGCAGCTTGGGGCCGACCTCTGGGGCCAACGTCCTGACTTTC.

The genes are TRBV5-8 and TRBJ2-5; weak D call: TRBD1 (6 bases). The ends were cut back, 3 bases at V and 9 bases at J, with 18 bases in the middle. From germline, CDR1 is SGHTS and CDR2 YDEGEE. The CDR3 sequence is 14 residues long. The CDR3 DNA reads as TGTGCCAGCAGCTCCACAGGGTACTCTGGGTCCCAGTACTTC. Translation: CASSSTGYSGSQYF.

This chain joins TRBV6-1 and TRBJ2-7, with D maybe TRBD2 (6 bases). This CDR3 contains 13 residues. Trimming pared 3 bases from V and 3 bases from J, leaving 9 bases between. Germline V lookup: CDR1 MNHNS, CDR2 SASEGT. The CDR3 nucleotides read TGTGCCAGCAGTGATAGGCGGGGCTACGAGCAGTACTTC. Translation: CASSDRRGYEQYF.

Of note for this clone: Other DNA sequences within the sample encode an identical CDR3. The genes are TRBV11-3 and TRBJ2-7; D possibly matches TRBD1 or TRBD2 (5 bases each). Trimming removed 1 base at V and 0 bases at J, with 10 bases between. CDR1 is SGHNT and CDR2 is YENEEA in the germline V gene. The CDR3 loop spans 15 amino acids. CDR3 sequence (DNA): TGTGCCAGCAGCTTAGGGGGGTCGGGCTCCTACGAGCAGTACTTC. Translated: CASSLGGSGSYEQYF.

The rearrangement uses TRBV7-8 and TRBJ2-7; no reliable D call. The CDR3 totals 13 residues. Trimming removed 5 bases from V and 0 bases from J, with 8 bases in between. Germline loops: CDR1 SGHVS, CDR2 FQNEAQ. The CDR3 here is CASSTDHSYEQYF. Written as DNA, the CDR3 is TGTGCCAGCAGCACGGATCACTCCTACGAGCAGTACTTC.

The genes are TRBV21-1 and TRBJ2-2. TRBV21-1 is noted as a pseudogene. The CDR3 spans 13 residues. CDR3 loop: CASSAGGTGELFF. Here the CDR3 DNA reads TGTGCCAGCAGTGCTGGTGGAACCGGGGAGCTGTTTTTT.

The CDR3 bases are TGTGCCAGCAGCCCTGGGGGCAGGGCGCGTGAAAAACTGTTTTTT. The encoded protein is CASSPGGRAREKLFF. The gene calls are TRBV27 and TRBJ1-4, with D perhaps matching TRBD1 (6 bases). The length of the CDR3 is 15 residues. Looked up from germline, CDR1 is MNHEY and CDR2 is SMNVEV (reference sequence). V dropped 6 bases and J dropped 7 bases, with 18 bases sitting between them.

The CDR3 reads CASSPGHSAYEQYF. The CDR3 nucleotides are TGTGCCAGCAGCCCTGGTCACAGTGCCTACGAGCAGTACTTC. This sequence joins TRBV5-4 and TRBJ2-7; D remains ambiguous. V lost 4 bases and J lost 2, with 13 bases in between. The CDR3 length is 14 residues. Germline CDR1 and CDR2: SGHNT and YYREEE (reference sequence).

CDR3 in amino acids: CASRTGYMLGYTF. As DNA, the CDR3 is TGTGCCAGCCGGACAGGGTACATGCTCGGCTACACCTTC. The rearrangement uses TRBV28 and TRBJ1-2, with 8 positions matching TRBD1. Germline CDR1 is MDHEN and CDR2 is SYDVKM. Trimming removed 8 bases from V and 8 bases from J; junction bases left unmatched: 10. The CDR3 sequence is 13 residues long.

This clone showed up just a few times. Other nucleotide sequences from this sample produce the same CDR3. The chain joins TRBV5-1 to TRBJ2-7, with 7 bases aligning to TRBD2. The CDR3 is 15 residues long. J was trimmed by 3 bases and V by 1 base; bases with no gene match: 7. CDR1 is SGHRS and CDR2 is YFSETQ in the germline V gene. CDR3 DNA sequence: TGCGCCAGCAGCTTGTCGGGCGGGAGTAGCTACGAGCAGTACTTC. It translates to CASSLSGGSSYEQYF.

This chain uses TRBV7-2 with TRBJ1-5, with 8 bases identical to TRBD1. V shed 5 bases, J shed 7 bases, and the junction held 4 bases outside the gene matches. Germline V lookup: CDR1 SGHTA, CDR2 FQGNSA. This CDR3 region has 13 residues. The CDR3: CASSPDRVQPQHF. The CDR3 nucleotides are TGTGCCAGCAGCCCGGACAGGGTACAGCCCCAGCATTTT.

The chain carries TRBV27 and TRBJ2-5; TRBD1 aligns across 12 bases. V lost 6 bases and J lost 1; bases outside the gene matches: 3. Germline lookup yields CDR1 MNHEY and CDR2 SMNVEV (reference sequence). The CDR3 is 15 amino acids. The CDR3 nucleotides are TGTGCCAGCAGGGGGGACAGGGGGCTCCAAGAGACCCAGTACTTC. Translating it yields CASRGDRGLQETQYF.

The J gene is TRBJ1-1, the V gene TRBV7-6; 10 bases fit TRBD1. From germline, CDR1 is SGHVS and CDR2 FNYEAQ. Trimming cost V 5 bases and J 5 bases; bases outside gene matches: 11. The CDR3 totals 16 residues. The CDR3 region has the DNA TGTGCCAGCAGCCTCGTCCCGGGACAGGGGAGGACTGAAGCTTTCTTT. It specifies CASSLVPGQGRTEAFF.

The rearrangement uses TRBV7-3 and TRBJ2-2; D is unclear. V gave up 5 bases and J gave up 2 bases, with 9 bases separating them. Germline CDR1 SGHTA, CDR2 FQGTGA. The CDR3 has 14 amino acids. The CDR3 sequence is CASSLEFNTGELFF. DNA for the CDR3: TGTGCCAGCAGCCTAGAATTTAACACCGGGGAGCTGTTTTTT.

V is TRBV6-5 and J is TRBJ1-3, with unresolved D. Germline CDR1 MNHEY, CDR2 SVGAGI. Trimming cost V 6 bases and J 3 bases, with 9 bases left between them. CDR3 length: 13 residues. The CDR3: CASRLDGGNTIYF. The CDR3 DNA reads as TGTGCCAGCAGATTGGACGGTGGAAACACCATATATTTT.

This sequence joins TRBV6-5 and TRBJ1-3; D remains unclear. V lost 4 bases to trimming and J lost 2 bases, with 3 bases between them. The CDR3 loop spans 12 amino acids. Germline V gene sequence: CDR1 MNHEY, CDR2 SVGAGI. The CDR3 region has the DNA TGTGCCAGCAGTTCTGCTGGAAACACCATATATTTT. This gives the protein CASSSAGNTIYF.

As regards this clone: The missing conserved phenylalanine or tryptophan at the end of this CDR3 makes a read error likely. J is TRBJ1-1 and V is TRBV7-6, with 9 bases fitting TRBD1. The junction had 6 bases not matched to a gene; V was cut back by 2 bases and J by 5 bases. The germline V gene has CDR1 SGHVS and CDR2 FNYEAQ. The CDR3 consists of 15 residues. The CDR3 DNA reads TGTGCCAGCAGCTTAACACAGGGGGCTGGGACTGAAGCTTTCTAT. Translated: CASSLTQGAGTEAFY.

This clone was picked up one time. This CDR3 is CARIRRLAPSDTQYF. The CDR3 DNA is TGTGCCAGGATCCGTCGACTAGCCCCCTCAGATACGCAGTATTTT. This chain links TRBV28 with TRBJ2-3; 7 bases line up with TRBD2. The germline V gene encodes CDR1 MDHEN and CDR2 SYDVKM. The CDR3 sequence is 15 residues long. The V segment lost 9 bases and the J segment 4 bases; nucleotides outside the gene matches: 13.

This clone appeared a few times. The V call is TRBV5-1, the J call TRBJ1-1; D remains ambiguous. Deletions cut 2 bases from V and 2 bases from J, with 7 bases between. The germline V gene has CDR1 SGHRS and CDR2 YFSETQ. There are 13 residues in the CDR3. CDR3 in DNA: TGCGCCAGCAGCTTTGAGAGTAACACTGAAGCTTTCTTT. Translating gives CASSFESNTEAFF.

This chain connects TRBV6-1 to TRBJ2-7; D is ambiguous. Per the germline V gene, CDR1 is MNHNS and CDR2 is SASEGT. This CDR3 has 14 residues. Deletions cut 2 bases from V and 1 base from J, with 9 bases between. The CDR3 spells CASSEIIGSYEQYF. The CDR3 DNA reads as TGTGCCAGCAGTGAAATTATCGGATCCTACGAGCAGTACTTC.

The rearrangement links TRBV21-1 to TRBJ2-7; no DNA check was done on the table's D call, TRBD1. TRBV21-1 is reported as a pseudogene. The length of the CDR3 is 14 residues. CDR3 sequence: CASSKEGGGWEQYF. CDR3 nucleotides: TGTGCCAGCAGCAAGGAAGGGGGTGGATGGGAGCAGTACTTC.

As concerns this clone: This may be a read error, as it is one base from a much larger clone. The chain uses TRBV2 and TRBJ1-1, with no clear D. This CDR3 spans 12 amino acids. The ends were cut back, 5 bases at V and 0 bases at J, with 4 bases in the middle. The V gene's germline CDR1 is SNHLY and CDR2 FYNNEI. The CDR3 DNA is TGTGCCAGCAGTTGGTTGAACACTGAAGCTTTCTTT. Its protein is CASSWLNTEAFF. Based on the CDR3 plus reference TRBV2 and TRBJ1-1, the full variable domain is EPEVTQTPSHQVTQMGQEVILRCVPISNHLYFYWYRQILGQKVEFLVSFYNNEISEKSEIFDDQFSVERPDGSNFTLKIRSTKLEDSAMYFCASSWLNTEAFFGQGTRLTVV.